The rows below give T cell receptor beta chains drawn from one sample of a study of T cell repertoires in cytomegalovirus infection. Their antigens remain unidentified. TCRdb called the reads again in MiXCR, with one record for every CDR3 protein. The sample has 900,000 to 950,000 distinct CDR3 sequences; less than 40% are singletons. The input for sequencing was cultured CD8+ T cells from PBMCs, taken from culture after CMV antigen stimulation. These receptors all stem from a human donor in good health (CMV status not recorded). Some clones in this sample may be carry-over from other donors' samples. The CDR3 runs from the conserved cysteine through the conserved F or W. Each record gives: CDR3 protein, CDR3 DNA, clone size, J gene, V gene, D gene. The D gene is left open where the match is weak. A clone size is listed for some rows: how often the clone was seen (once, few, many), or a class if it is expanded.

CDR3 protein: CASSPSDRVYGYTF
CDR3 DNA: TGTGCCAGCAGCCCTAGCGACCGAGTTTATGGCTACACCTTC
clone size: .
J gene: TRBJ1-2
V gene: TRBV9
D gene: .

CDR3 protein: CAISPGQLNTEAFF
CDR3 DNA: TGTGCCATCAGTCCGGGACAGCTGAACACTGAAGCTTTCTTT
clone size: .
J gene: TRBJ1-1
V gene: TRBV10-3
D gene: TRBD1

CDR3 protein: CATSDLPCRGPPETQYF
CDR3 DNA: TGTGCCACCAGTGACCTCCCCTGCAGGGGGCCTCCAGAGACCCAGTACTTC
clone size: .
J gene: TRBJ2-5
V gene: TRBV24-1
D gene: TRBD1

CDR3 protein: CASKPPGPQETQYF
CDR3 DNA: TGTGCCAGCAAACCACCGGGACCCCAAGAGACCCAGTACTTC
clone size: many
J gene: TRBJ2-5
V gene: TRBV7-2
D gene: .

CDR3 protein: CASSTPGPRGTGELFF
CDR3 DNA: TGTGCCAGCAGTACCCCCGGGCCTCGTGGCACCGGGGAGCTGTTTTTT
clone size: few
J gene: TRBJ2-2
V gene: TRBV6-2/TRBV6-3
D gene: .

CDR3 protein: CASSYSGQGNTEAFF
CDR3 DNA: TGTGCCAGCAGTTACTCGGGACAGGGGAACACTGAAGCTTTCTTT
clone size: few
J gene: TRBJ1-1
V gene: TRBV6-5
D gene: TRBD1

CDR3 protein: CASSYVQNWAGYTF
CDR3 DNA: TGTGCCAGCAGTTACGTTCAAAACTGGGCTGGCTACACCTTC
clone size: .
J gene: TRBJ1-2
V gene: TRBV6-6
D gene: .

CDR3 protein: CASSRQDMNTEAFF
CDR3 DNA: TGTGCCAGCAGCCGACAGGATATGAACACTGAAGCTTTCTTT
clone size: .
J gene: TRBJ1-1
V gene: TRBV7-6
D gene: .

CDR3 protein: CVSTLTGAGTEAFF
CDR3 DNA: TGTGTCAGTACCCTGACAGGGGCGGGCACTGAAGCTTTCTTT
clone size: .
J gene: TRBJ1-1
V gene: TRBV19
D gene: TRBD1

CDR3 protein: CASSLGGLEAFF
CDR3 DNA: TGTGCCAGCAGCTTAGGGGGGCTGGAAGCTTTCTTT
clone size: many
J gene: TRBJ1-1
V gene: TRBV7-9
D gene: .

CDR3 protein: CASSKVQGRGMNTEAFF
CDR3 DNA: TGTGCCAGTAGTAAGGTGCAGGGGCGTGGGATGAACACTGAAGCTTTCTTT
clone size: .
J gene: TRBJ1-1
V gene: TRBV19
D gene: .

CDR3 protein: CASSPGTSGGHQETQYF
CDR3 DNA: TGTGCCAGCAGCCCCGGGACTAGCGGGGGCCACCAAGAGACCCAGTACTTC
clone size: .
J gene: TRBJ2-5
V gene: TRBV7-9
D gene: TRBD2

CDR3 protein: CASTANQALNEQFF
CDR3 DNA: TGTGCCAGCACCGCTAACCAAGCGCTCAATGAGCAGTTCTTC
clone size: .
J gene: TRBJ2-1
V gene: TRBV12-3/TRBV12-4
D gene: .

CDR3 protein: CATSRDGVGANTGELFF
CDR3 DNA: TGTGCCACCAGCAGAGATGGGGTAGGGGCCAACACCGGGGAGCTGTTTTTT
clone size: few
J gene: TRBJ2-2
V gene: TRBV15
D gene: .

CDR3 protein: CASSPYPGQETEAFF
CDR3 DNA: TGTGCCAGCAGCCCGTATCCGGGACAGGAAACTGAAGCTTTCTTT
clone size: few
J gene: TRBJ1-1
V gene: TRBV11-2
D gene: TRBD1

CDR3 protein: CASKTGGLVGELFF
CDR3 DNA: TGTGCCAGTAAGACAGGGGGCTTGGTCGGGGAGCTGTTTTTT
clone size: few
J gene: TRBJ2-2
V gene: TRBV27
D gene: TRBD1

CDR3 protein: CASSQDPTGSEAFF
CDR3 DNA: TGCGCCAGCAGCCAAGATCCCACAGGATCGGAAGCTTTCTTT
clone size: .
J gene: TRBJ1-1
V gene: TRBV4-1
D gene: .

CDR3 protein: CASSLAGLADEQFF
CDR3 DNA: TGTGCCAGCAGCTTAGCGGGACTAGCGGATGAGCAGTTCTTC
clone size: many
J gene: TRBJ2-1
V gene: TRBV7-2
D gene: TRBD2

CDR3 protein: CAREQGSGELFF
CDR3 DNA: TGTGCCAGAGAACAGGGATCCGGGGAGCTGTTTTTT
clone size: .
J gene: TRBJ2-2
V gene: TRBV7-9
D gene: .

CDR3 protein: CASPPETQLYGYTF
CDR3 DNA: TGTGCCAGCCCTCCCGAGACTCAGCTCTATGGCTACACCTTC
clone size: .
J gene: TRBJ1-2
V gene: TRBV27
D gene: .

CDR3 protein: CASSPFPHNEQFF
CDR3 DNA: TGTGCCAGCAGTCCCTTCCCCCACAATGAGCAGTTCTTC
clone size: few
J gene: TRBJ2-1
V gene: TRBV27
D gene: .

CDR3 protein: CASSYPLAGEETHYF
CDR3 DNA: TGTGCCAGCAGTTACCCTTTAGCGGGGGAAGAGACCCATTACTTC
clone size: .
J gene: TRBJ2-5
V gene: TRBV6-1
D gene: TRBD2

CDR3 protein: CASSQEPTRANYGYTF
CDR3 DNA: TGCGCCAGCAGCCAAGAGCCGACTAGAGCGAACTATGGCTACACCTTC
clone size: few
J gene: TRBJ1-2
V gene: TRBV4-1
D gene: .

CDR3 protein: CASSSPTGTQYYLAKNIQYF
CDR3 DNA: TGTGCCAGCAGCTCCCCCACCGGGACACAGTACTATCTAGCCAAAAACATTCAGTACTTC
clone size: few
J gene: TRBJ2-4
V gene: TRBV7-9
D gene: .

CDR3 protein: CANSLMGNTEAFF
CDR3 DNA: TGCGCCAACAGCTTGATGGGGAACACTGAAGCTTTCTTT
clone size: .
J gene: TRBJ1-1
V gene: TRBV5-1
D gene: .

CDR3 protein: CSAKGLAGSSYNEQFF
CDR3 DNA: TGCAGTGCTAAAGGACTAGCGGGGTCTTCCTACAATGAGCAGTTCTTC
clone size: .
J gene: TRBJ2-1
V gene: TRBV20-1
D gene: TRBD2

CDR3 protein: CASSMFQGADTQYF
CDR3 DNA: TGTGCCAGTAGTATGTTTCAGGGGGCAGATACGCAGTATTTT
clone size: .
J gene: TRBJ2-3
V gene: TRBV19
D gene: TRBD1

CDR3 protein: CATSQDRSSGNTIYF
CDR3 DNA: TGTGCCACCAGCCAAGACCGCTCCTCTGGAAACACCATATATTTT
clone size: many
J gene: TRBJ1-3
V gene: TRBV15
D gene: .

CDR3 protein: CASSPTGGDRDNEQFF
CDR3 DNA: TGTGCCAGCAGCCCCACGGGGGGGGACAGGGACAATGAGCAGTTCTTC
clone size: few
J gene: TRBJ2-1
V gene: TRBV7-3
D gene: .

CDR3 protein: CASRPEGNQPQHF
CDR3 DNA: TGTGCCAGCAGACCCGAAGGCAATCAGCCCCAGCATTTT
clone size: many
J gene: TRBJ1-5
V gene: TRBV7-9
D gene: .

CDR3 protein: CASGLPWGSGPKNIQYF
CDR3 DNA: TGTGCCAGCGGTCTCCCCTGGGGCAGCGGCCCCAAAAACATTCAGTACTTC
clone size: .
J gene: TRBJ2-4
V gene: TRBV6-2/TRBV6-3
D gene: .

CDR3 protein: CASSLHGGAGDEQFF
CDR3 DNA: TGTGCCAGCAGTCTCCACGGGGGGGCCGGGGATGAGCAGTTCTTC
clone size: .
J gene: TRBJ2-1
V gene: TRBV11-3
D gene: TRBD2

CDR3 protein: CSAPVVAGTTGELFF
CDR3 DNA: TGCAGTGCCCCAGTAGTAGCGGGGACCACCGGGGAGCTGTTTTTT
clone size: .
J gene: TRBJ2-2
V gene: TRBV20-1
D gene: TRBD2

CDR3 protein: CASTLGTGGMNTEAFF
CDR3 DNA: TGTGCCAGTACCCTGGGGACAGGCGGAATGAACACTGAAGCTTTCTTT
clone size: few
J gene: TRBJ1-1
V gene: TRBV19
D gene: TRBD1

CDR3 protein: CASSIEDNEQFF
CDR3 DNA: TGTGCCAGTAGTATAGAGGACAATGAGCAGTTCTTC
clone size: few
J gene: TRBJ2-1
V gene: TRBV19
D gene: .

CDR3 protein: CASGPFTDTQYF
CDR3 DNA: TGTGCTTCGGGGCCGTTCACAGATACGCAGTATTTT
clone size: .
J gene: TRBJ2-3
V gene: TRBV6-5
D gene: .

CDR3 protein: CASTQGPAPNIQYF
CDR3 DNA: TGTGCCAGCACCCAGGGGCCGGCCCCAAACATTCAGTACTTC
clone size: .
J gene: TRBJ2-4
V gene: TRBV12-3/TRBV12-4
D gene: .

CDR3 protein: CASSLSDHTSSYNEQFF
CDR3 DNA: TGTGCCAGCAGCTTAAGTGACCATACGAGCTCCTACAATGAGCAGTTCTTC
clone size: .
J gene: TRBJ2-1
V gene: TRBV7-9
D gene: .

CDR3 protein: CASSQDFGPPRNTQYF
CDR3 DNA: TGTGCCAGCAGCCAAGATTTCGGGCCCCCTAGGAATACGCAGTATTTT
clone size: .
J gene: TRBJ2-3
V gene: TRBV14
D gene: .

CDR3 protein: CASSFAGGTEAFF
CDR3 DNA: TGTGCCAGCAGTTTTGCGGGGGGCACTGAAGCTTTCTTT
clone size: .
J gene: TRBJ1-1
V gene: TRBV12-3/TRBV12-4
D gene: .

CDR3 protein: CASSLAGRETEAFF
CDR3 DNA: TGTGCCAGCAGCCTCGCCGGCCGGGAAACTGAAGCTTTCTTT
clone size: few
J gene: TRBJ1-1
V gene: TRBV4-2
D gene: .

CDR3 protein: CASSGELAGVNEQFF
CDR3 DNA: TGTGCCAGCAGCGGCGAACTAGCGGGGGTCAATGAGCAGTTCTTC
clone size: few
J gene: TRBJ2-1
V gene: TRBV7-9
D gene: TRBD2

CDR3 protein: CASSVGGGWTEAFF
CDR3 DNA: TGTGCCAGCAGCGTAGGAGGGGGCTGGACTGAAGCTTTCTTT
clone size: few
J gene: TRBJ1-1
V gene: TRBV9
D gene: TRBD1

CDR3 protein: CASSSSRTTYEQYF
CDR3 DNA: TGTGCCAGCAGCTCTAGCCGTACCACCTACGAGCAGTACTTC
clone size: .
J gene: TRBJ2-7
V gene: TRBV12-3/TRBV12-4
D gene: .

CDR3 protein: CASRHPGPHEAFF
CDR3 DNA: TGTGCCAGCAGACATCCGGGACCCCACGAAGCTTTCTTT
clone size: .
J gene: TRBJ1-1
V gene: TRBV6-6
D gene: .

CDR3 protein: CASSQEPGTPEAFF
CDR3 DNA: TGTGCCAGCAGCCAAGAACCAGGGACCCCTGAAGCTTTCTTT
clone size: once
J gene: TRBJ1-1
V gene: TRBV3-1
D gene: .

CDR3 protein: CASSQDGGEDTEAFF
CDR3 DNA: TGCGCCAGCAGCCAAGACGGGGGGGAAGACACTGAAGCTTTCTTT
clone size: .
J gene: TRBJ1-1
V gene: TRBV4-1
D gene: .